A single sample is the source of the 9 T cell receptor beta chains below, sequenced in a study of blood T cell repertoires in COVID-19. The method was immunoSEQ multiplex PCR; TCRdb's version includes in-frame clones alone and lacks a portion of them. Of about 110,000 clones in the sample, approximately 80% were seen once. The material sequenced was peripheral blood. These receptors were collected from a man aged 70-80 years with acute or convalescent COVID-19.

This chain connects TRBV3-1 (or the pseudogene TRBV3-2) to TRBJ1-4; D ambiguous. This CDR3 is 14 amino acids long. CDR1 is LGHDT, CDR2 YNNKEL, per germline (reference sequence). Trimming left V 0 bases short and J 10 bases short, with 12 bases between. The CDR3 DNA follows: TGTGCCAGCAGCCAAGACGCAGGTTCAGGAAAACTGTTTTTT. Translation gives CASSQDAGSGKLFF.

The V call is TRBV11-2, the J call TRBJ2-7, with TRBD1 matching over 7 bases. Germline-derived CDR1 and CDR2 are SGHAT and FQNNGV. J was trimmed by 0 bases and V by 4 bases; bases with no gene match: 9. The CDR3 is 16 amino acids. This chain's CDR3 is CASSSSTGTYSYEQYF. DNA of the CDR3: TGTGCCAGCAGCTCATCGACAGGGACCTACTCCTACGAGCAGTACTTC. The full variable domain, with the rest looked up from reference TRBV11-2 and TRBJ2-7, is EAGVAQSPRYKIIEKRQSVAFWCNPISGHATLYWYQQILGQGPKLLIQFQNNGVVDDSQLPKDRFSAERLKGVDSTLKIQPAKLEDSAVYLCASSSSTGTYSYEQYFGPGTRLTVT.

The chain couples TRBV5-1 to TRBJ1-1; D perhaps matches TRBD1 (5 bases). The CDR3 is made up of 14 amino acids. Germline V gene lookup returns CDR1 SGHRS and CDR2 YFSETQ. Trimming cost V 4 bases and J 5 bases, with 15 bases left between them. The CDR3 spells CASSPGAAGTEAFF. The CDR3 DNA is TGCGCCAGCAGCCCCGGGGCAGCGGGGACTGAAGCTTTCTTT. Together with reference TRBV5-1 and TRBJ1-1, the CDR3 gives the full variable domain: KAGVTQTPRYLIKTRGQQVTLSCSPISGHRSVSWYQQTPGQGLQFLFEYFSETQRNKGNFPGRFSGRQFSNSRSEMNVSTLELGDSALYLCASSPGAAGTEAFFGQGTRLTVV.

The CDR3, as DNA: TGTGCCAGCAGCATAGTGGACAGGGGTCAGTACAATGAGCAGTTCTTC. Its protein is CASSIVDRGQYNEQFF. The chain has TRBV7-8 and TRBJ2-1; 9 positions agree with TRBD1. CDR1 and CDR2 from the germline V gene are SGHVS and FQNEAQ. This CDR3 is 16 amino acids long. V was pared by 5 bases and J by 4 bases, with 9 bases of the junction left unmatched.

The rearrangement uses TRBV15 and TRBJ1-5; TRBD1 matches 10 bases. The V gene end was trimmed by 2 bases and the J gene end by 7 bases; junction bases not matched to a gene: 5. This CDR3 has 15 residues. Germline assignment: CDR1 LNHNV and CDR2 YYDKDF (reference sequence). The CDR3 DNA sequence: TGTGCCACCAGCAGATCGAGGACAGGGGGACAGCCCCAGCATTTT. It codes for CATSRSRTGGQPQHF. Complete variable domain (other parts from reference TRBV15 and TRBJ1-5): DAMVIQNPRYQVTQFGKPVTLSCSQTLNHNVMYWYQQKSSQAPKLLFHYYDKDFNNEADTPDNFQSRRPNTSFCFLDIRSPGLGDTAMYLCATSRSRTGGQPQHFGDGTRLSIL.

CDR3 sequence: CASYSNQGSYEQYF. The CDR3 DNA reads TGCGCCAGCTACAGCAACCAGGGCTCCTACGAGCAGTACTTC. The chain couples TRBV5-1 to TRBJ2-7, with D perhaps matching TRBD1 (5 bases). V was shortened by 7 bases and J by 0 bases, with 14 bases between the two germline ends. The CDR3 loop spans 14 amino acids. Germline V gene lookup returns CDR1 SGHRS and CDR2 YFSETQ.

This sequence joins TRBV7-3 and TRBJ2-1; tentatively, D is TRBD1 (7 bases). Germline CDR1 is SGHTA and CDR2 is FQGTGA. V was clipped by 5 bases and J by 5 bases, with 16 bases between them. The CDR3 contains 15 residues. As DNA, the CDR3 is TGTGCCAGCAGCCCAACGGGGGACAGAAACAATGAGCAGTTCTTC. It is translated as CASSPTGDRNNEQFF.

CDR3 sequence (DNA): TGTGCCAGCAGCCCAGGACAGGGGCGCGGGAACACTGAAGCTTTCTTT. Its translation is CASSPGQGRGNTEAFF. The gene calls are TRBV7-9 and TRBJ1-1; 9 positions match TRBD1. The V gene's germline CDR1 is SEHNR and CDR2 FQNEAQ (reference sequence). The V segment lost 5 bases and the J segment 1 base; nucleotides outside the gene matches: 8. This CDR3 comprises 16 residues.

Written as DNA, the CDR3 is TGTGCCAGTAGTACCCTAGCTTCTGGGGCCAACGTCCTGACTTTC. Protein sequence: CASSTLASGANVLTF. This chain connects TRBV19 to TRBJ2-6; D might be TRBD2 (5 bases). This CDR3 has 15 residues. V gave up 4 bases and J gave up 1 base, with 8 bases separating them. Per the germline V gene, CDR1 is LNHDA and CDR2 is SQIVND (reference sequence). Using reference TRBV19 and TRBJ2-6 for the parts outside the CDR3, the full variable domain is DGGITQSPKYLFRKEGQNVTLSCEQNLNHDAMYWYRQDPGQGLRLIYYSQIVNDFQKGDIAEGYSVSREKKESFPLTVTSAQKNPTAFYLCASSTLASGANVLTFGAGSRLTVL.